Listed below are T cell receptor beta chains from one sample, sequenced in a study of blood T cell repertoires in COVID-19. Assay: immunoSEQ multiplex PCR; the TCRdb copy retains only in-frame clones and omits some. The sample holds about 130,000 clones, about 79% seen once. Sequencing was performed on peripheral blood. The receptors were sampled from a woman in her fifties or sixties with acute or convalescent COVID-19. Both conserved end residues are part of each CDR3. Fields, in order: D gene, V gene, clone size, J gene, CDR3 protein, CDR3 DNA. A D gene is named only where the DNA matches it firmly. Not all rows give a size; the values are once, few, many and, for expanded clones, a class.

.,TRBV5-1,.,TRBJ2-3,CASSFSEDTQYF,TGCGCCAGCAGCTTTAGCGAAGATACGCAGTATTTT
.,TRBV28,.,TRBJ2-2,CASSIITGELFF,TGTGCCAGCAGTATTATAACCGGGGAGCTGTTTTTT
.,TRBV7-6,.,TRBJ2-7,CASSLVEGAAEQYF,TGTGCCAGCAGCTTAGTAGAGGGAGCGGCCGAGCAGTACTTC
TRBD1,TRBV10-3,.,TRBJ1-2,CAISDNPGQGAEGYTF,TGTGCCATCAGTGATAACCCCGGACAGGGGGCGGAAGGCTACACCTTC
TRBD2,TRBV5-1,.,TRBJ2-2,CASSFLAGVNTGELFF,TGCGCCAGCAGCTTCCTAGCGGGGGTGAACACCGGGGAGCTGTTTTTT
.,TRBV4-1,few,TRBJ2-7,CASSQVVLASLYEQYF,TGCGCCAGCAGCCAAGTGGTGTTAGCTTCTCTCTACGAGCAGTACTTC
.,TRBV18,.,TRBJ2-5,CASSSDSLTPTAQYF,TGTGCCAGCTCGTCGGACAGCCTAACTCCAACGGCCCAGTACTTC
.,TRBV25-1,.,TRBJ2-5,CASSEGRQQETQYF,TGTGCCAGCAGTGAAGGCAGGCAACAAGAGACCCAGTACTTC
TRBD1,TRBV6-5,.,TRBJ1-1,CASKRGQSLNTEAFF,TGTGCCAGCAAAAGGGGACAGAGCTTGAACACTGAAGCTTTCTTT
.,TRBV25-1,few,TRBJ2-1,CASTQGLSGTGRNEQFF,TGTGCCAGCACTCAGGGGCTAAGCGGGACAGGAAGGAATGAGCAGTTCTTC
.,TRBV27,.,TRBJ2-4,CASMGRADIQYF,TGTGCCAGCATGGGCAGGGCGGACATTCAGTACTTC
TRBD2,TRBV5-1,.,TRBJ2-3,CASRMTSGRVTDTQYF,TGCGCCAGCAGGATGACTAGCGGCCGGGTCACAGATACGCAGTATTTT
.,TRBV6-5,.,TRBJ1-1,CASNRQANTEAFF,TGTGCCAGCAATAGACAGGCGAACACTGAAGCTTTCTTT
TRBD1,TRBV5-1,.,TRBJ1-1,CASSLESDRGRRNTEAFF,TGCGCCAGCAGCTTGGAATCGGACAGGGGGCGGAGGAACACTGAAGCTTTCTTT
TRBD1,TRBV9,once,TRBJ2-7,CASSAPGQLSYEQYF,TGTGCCAGCAGCGCTCCGGGACAGCTCTCCTACGAGCAGTACTTC
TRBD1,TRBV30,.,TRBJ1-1,CAWRSAGGSTEAFF,TGTGCCTGGAGGTCAGCAGGGGGGTCCACTGAAGCTTTCTTT
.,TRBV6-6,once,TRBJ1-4,CASSPNRKGEKLFF,TGTGCCAGCAGTCCGAATCGGAAGGGGGAAAAACTGTTTTTT
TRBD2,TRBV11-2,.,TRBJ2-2,CASSSLAGNTGELFF,TGTGCCAGCAGCTCCTTAGCGGGGAACACCGGGGAGCTGTTTTTT
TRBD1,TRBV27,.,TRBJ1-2,CASSQRGQGNYGYTF,TGTGCCAGCAGTCAAAGAGGACAGGGAAACTATGGCTACACCTTC
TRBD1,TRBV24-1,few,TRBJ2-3,CATSDFGTGADTQYF,TGTGCCACCAGTGATTTCGGTACAGGGGCCGATACGCAGTATTTT
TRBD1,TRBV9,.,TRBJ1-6,CASSPRQGESPLHF,TGTGCCAGCAGCCCCCGACAGGGAGAGTCACCCCTCCACTTT